This TCR beta chain was obtained from a study of monozygotic twins with inflammatory bowel disease. Notes on the study in general: Twins with IBD were found to have lower TCRbeta diversity (inverse Simpson) than healthy co-twins.

Total RNA input per TCR library was around 3,500 ng. After re-calling the 5' RACE reads, TCRdb lists one entry per CDR3 protein, DNA absent. The sample table sets out about 160,000 distinct CDR3 sequences. Germline CDR1 and CDR2: MNHNS and SASEGT. The CDR3 sequence is 15 residues long. About this clonotype itself: The target antigen is unknown.

Sequencing was carried out using blood. The rearrangement joins TRBV6-1 to TRBJ1-5; there is no DNA to check the TCRdb D call of TRBD1. This clonotype originated in a human donor with ulcerative colitis or Crohn's disease, or a healthy co-twin of an affected twin (not recorded which). The chain's CDR3 is CGSSVDRGGDQPQHF.